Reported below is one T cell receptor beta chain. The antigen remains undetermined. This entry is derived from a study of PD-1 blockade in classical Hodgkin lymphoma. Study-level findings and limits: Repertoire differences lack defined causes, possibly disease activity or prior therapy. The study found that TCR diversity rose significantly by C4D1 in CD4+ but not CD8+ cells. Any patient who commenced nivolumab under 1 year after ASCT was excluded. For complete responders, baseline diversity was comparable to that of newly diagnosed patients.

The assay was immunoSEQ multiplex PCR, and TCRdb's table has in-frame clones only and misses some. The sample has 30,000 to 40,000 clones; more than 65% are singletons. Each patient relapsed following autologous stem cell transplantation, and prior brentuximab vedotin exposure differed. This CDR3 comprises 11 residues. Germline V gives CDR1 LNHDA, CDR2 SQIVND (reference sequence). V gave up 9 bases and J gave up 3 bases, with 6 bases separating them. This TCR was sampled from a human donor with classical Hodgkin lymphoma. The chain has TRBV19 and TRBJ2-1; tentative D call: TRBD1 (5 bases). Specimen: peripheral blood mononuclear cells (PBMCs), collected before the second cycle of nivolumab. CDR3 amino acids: CASRDYNEQFF. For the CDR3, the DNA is TGTGCCAGCAGGGACTACAATGAGCAGTTCTTC.